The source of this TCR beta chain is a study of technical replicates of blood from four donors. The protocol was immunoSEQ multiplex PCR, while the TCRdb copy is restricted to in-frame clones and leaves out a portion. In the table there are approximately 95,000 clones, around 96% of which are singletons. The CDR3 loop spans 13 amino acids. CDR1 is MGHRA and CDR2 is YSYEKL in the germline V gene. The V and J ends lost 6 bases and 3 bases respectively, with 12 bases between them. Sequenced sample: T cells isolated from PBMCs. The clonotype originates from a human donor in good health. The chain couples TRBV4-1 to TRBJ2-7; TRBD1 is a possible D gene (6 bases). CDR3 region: CASSDRTDYEQYF. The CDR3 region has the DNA TGCGCCAGCAGTGACAGGACGGACTACGAGCAGTACTTC.